The T cell receptor beta chain under discussion was sequenced for a study of blood T cell repertoires in COVID-19. Assay used: immunoSEQ multiplex PCR; TCRdb lists only in-frame clones, some missing. Among 200,000 to 250,000 clones listed, about 87% were seen once. Trimming removed 5 bases at V and 7 bases at J, with 6 bases between. Germline V gives CDR1 MDHEN, CDR2 SYDVKM. The CDR3 extends over 11 amino acids. V gene TRBV28 combines with J gene TRBJ2-1; D call uncertain. The TCR originated in a woman aged 25 to 45 who had recovered from COVID-19. Specimen: PBMCs or T cells enriched from blood (not recorded which). The CDR3 DNA sequence: TGTGCCAGCAGTCTTCGGAATGAGCAGTTCTTC. Translated: CASSLRNEQFF.